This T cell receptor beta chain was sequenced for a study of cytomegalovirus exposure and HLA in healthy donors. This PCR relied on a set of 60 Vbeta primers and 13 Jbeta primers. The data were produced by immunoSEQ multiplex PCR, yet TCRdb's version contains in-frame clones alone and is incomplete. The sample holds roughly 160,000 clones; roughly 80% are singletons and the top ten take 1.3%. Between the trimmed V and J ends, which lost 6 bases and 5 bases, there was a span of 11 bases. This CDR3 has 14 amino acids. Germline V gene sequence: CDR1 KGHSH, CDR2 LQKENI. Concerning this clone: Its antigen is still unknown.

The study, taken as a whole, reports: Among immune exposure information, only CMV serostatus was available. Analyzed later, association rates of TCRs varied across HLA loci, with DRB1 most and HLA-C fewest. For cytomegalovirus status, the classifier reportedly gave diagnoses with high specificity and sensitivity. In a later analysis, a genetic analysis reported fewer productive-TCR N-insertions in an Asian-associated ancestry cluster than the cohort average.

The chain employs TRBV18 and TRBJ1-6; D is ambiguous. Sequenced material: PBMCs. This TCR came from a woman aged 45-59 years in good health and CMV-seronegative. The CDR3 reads CASSPSADNSPLHF. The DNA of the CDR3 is TGTGCCAGCTCCCCCTCGGCGGATAATTCACCCCTCCACTTT.